This passage covers 23 T cell receptor beta chains from one sample sequenced in a study of T cell repertoires in cytomegalovirus infection. TCRdb fed the reads into MiXCR, producing one record per CDR3 protein. This table has around 630,000 distinct CDR3 sequences, 24% appearing once. Sequencing used CD8+ T cells from PBMCs. The receptors were gathered from a human donor in good health (CMV status not recorded). Some clones in this sample may be carry-over from other donors' samples.

The chain is built from TRBV28 and TRBJ1-2; tentatively, D is TRBD1 (6 bases). The CDR3 runs to 13 residues. Trimming removed 5 bases at V and 2 bases at J, with 9 bases between. Germline values: CDR1 MDHEN, CDR2 SYDVKM. The CDR3 loop reads CASSRDTNYGYTF. The CDR3 nucleotides are TGTGCCAGCAGTAGGGACACCAACTATGGCTACACCTTC.

The CDR3 here is CSVEHSVGQETQYF. CDR3 sequence (DNA): TGCAGCGTTGAACACAGCGTAGGACAAGAGACCCAGTACTTC. V is TRBV29-1 and J is TRBJ2-5; no clear D. Germline-derived CDR1 and CDR2 are SQVTM and ANQGSEA. V shed 2 bases and J shed 2 bases, with 12 bases lying between them. The CDR3 is 14 amino acids.

This sequence joins TRBV20-1 and TRBJ2-1; the match to TRBD2 covers 8 bases. The J segment lost 3 bases and the V segment lost 2 bases, leaving 3 bases of the junction unmatched. The length of the CDR3 is 14 residues. Germline lookup yields CDR1 DFQATT and CDR2 SNEGSKA (reference sequence). The CDR3 protein is CSARWLAGYNEQFF. CDR3 nucleotide sequence: TGCAGTGCTAGATGGCTAGCGGGCTACAATGAGCAGTTCTTC.

The chain is built from TRBV10-3 and TRBJ1-6; D ambiguous. Trimming cost V 2 bases and J 5 bases, with 10 bases left between them. Germline V gene sequence: CDR1 ENHRY, CDR2 SYGVKD. This CDR3 contains 15 residues. CDR3 DNA sequence: TGTGCCATCAGTGAGGCCGGAAAGGATAATTCACCCCTCCACTTT. This translates into CAISEAGKDNSPLHF.

The sample holds many counts of this clonotype. The V call is TRBV19, the J call TRBJ2-1; 8 bases line up with TRBD1. The ends lost 5 bases at V and 5 bases at J; junction bases unmatched: 5. The length of the CDR3 is 14 residues. Germline V gives CDR1 LNHDA, CDR2 SQIVND (reference sequence). CDR3 in amino acids: CASSGWTGNNEQFF. As DNA, the CDR3 is TGTGCCAGTAGTGGATGGACAGGGAACAATGAGCAGTTCTTC. The full variable domain, rest sourced from reference TRBV19 and TRBJ2-1, is DGGITQSPKYLFRKEGQNVTLSCEQNLNHDAMYWYRQDPGQGLRLIYYSQIVNDFQKGDIAEGYSVSREKKESFPLTVTSAQKNPTAFYLCASSGWTGNNEQFFGPGTRLTVL.

The chain combines TRBV29-1 with TRBJ2-1; D is ambiguous. The CDR3 contains 14 residues. Trimming pared 3 bases from V and 1 base from J, leaving 10 bases between. Looked up from germline, CDR1 is SQVTM and CDR2 is ANQGSEA. The CDR3 nucleotides are TGCAGCGTTGACCTCCTGAGGTCCTACAATGAGCAGTTCTTC. It encodes CSVDLLRSYNEQFF.

The chain combines TRBV19 with TRBJ1-1; D gene unclear. Trimming took off 3 bases at V and 7 bases at J, with 18 bases between the two ends. The CDR3 runs 15 residues. Per the germline V gene, CDR1 is LNHDA and CDR2 is SQIVND (reference sequence). The CDR3 protein is CASSMRATARYEAFF. The CDR3 coding sequence is TGTGCCAGTAGTATGAGGGCCACGGCTCGATATGAAGCTTTCTTT.

This chain joins TRBV27 and TRBJ1-1; a possible D gene is TRBD1 (6 bases). Trimming stripped 2 bases from V and 3 bases from J, with 13 bases between. From germline, CDR1 is MNHEY and CDR2 SMNVEV (reference sequence). This CDR3 has 15 residues. The CDR3 coding sequence is TGTGCCAGCAGTTTACTGCAGGGGAAGGACACTGAAGCTTTCTTT. It is translated as CASSLLQGKDTEAFF.

The sample holds a few counts of this clonotype. V gene TRBV25-1 combines with J gene TRBJ2-1, with D possibly being TRBD1 or TRBD2 (5 bases each). The CDR3 is 18 amino acids. Per germline, CDR1 MGHDK and CDR2 SYGVNS. The ends were cut back, 1 base at V and 5 bases at J, with 21 bases in the middle. For the CDR3, the DNA is TGTGCCAGCAGTGAATTTGAGGGGATACACCTAGGGGACAATGAGCAGTTCTTC. This encodes CASSEFEGIHLGDNEQFF.

CDR3 bases: TGCAGTGCTAGAGATCGGACTCCAGTTATATCAGATACGCAGTATTTT. It translates to CSARDRTPVISDTQYF. This chain links TRBV20-1 with TRBJ2-3, with a tentative D call TRBD2 (5 bases). The ends were cut back, 0 bases at V and 4 bases at J, with 17 bases in the middle. This CDR3 has 16 residues. The V gene's germline CDR1 is DFQATT and CDR2 SNEGSKA (reference sequence).

The gene calls are TRBV20-1 and TRBJ1-3; D is unresolved. This CDR3 is 15 amino acids long. V lost 0 bases, J lost 2 bases, and 11 bases lay in between. The germline gives CDR1 DFQATT, CDR2 SNEGSKA (reference sequence). The CDR3 DNA follows: TGCAGTGCTAGAGATCCCGGGGATGCTGGAAACACCATATATTTT. Translating it yields CSARDPGDAGNTIYF.

The table lists this clonotype with many counts. The CDR3 protein is CASSLFQGTEAFF. In nucleotides, the CDR3 is TGTGCCAGCAGCTTATTCCAGGGCACTGAAGCTTTCTTT. The chain is built from TRBV7-2 and TRBJ1-1, with D maybe TRBD1 (5 bases). Trimming removed 2 bases from V and 4 bases from J, with 8 bases in between. Germline V gives CDR1 SGHTA, CDR2 FQGNSA. This CDR3 region has 13 residues.

This clonotype was counted ten times or more. The chain is built from TRBV7-9 and TRBJ2-3, with TRBD1 as a possible D gene (6 bases). V was pared by 7 bases and J by 0 bases, with 17 bases between. The germline CDR1 and CDR2 sequences are SEHNR and FQNEAQ (reference sequence). The CDR3 extends over 16 amino acids. The CDR3 region is CASIQGTIPSTDTQYF. Written as DNA, the CDR3 is TGTGCCAGCATCCAGGGGACCATCCCTAGCACAGATACGCAGTATTTT.

This chain links TRBV29-1 with TRBJ2-2, with 7 positions matching TRBD1. V dropped 4 bases and J dropped 4; count of bases not matched to a gene: 9. The germline CDR1 and CDR2 sequences are SQVTM and ANQGSEA. This CDR3 is built from 15 residues. The CDR3 sequence: CSVAGGQVRTGELFF. The CDR3 nucleotides read TGCAGCGTTGCCGGCGGACAGGTTCGCACCGGGGAGCTGTTTTTT.

To note about this clonotype: A read error may be the cause here, since a much bigger clone is one base away. The V call is TRBV25-1, the J call TRBJ2-1, with TRBD2 identical over 11 bases. The germline V gene encodes CDR1 MGHDK and CDR2 SYGVNS. V gave up 8 bases and J gave up 5 bases; unmatched junction bases: 11. The CDR3 loop spans 16 amino acids. The DNA for the CDR3 is TGTGCCAGCGGCCCTAGCGGGGGGACGAGTGACAATGAGCAGTTCTTC. Its translation: CASGPSGGTSDNEQFF.

This clonotype was counted many times. This rearrangement joins TRBV7-2 to TRBJ2-1, with D perhaps TRBD2 (6 bases). The V gene lost 5 bases and the J gene lost 3 bases, with 17 bases spanning the gap. Germline CDR1 SGHTA, CDR2 FQGNSA. The CDR3 sequence is 16 residues long. This CDR3 reads CASSLTGGSYYNEQFF. CDR3 DNA: TGTGCCAGCAGCCTAACTGGGGGGTCCTACTACAATGAGCAGTTCTTC.

The chain carries TRBV5-6 and TRBJ1-2, with D unclear. Between the trimmed V and J ends, which lost 4 bases and 3 bases, there was a span of 16 bases. The CDR3 has 15 residues. The germline gives CDR1 SGHDT, CDR2 YYEEEE. CDR3 nucleotides: TGTGCCAGCAGCCAACATTTCGGCGTCGACTATGGCTACACCTTC. Translated, it gives CASSQHFGVDYGYTF.

This clonotype was observed at least ten times. The chain employs TRBV7-2 and TRBJ2-5; no clear D. This CDR3 region has 12 residues. CDR1 and CDR2 (germline): SGHTA, FQGNSA. V was clipped by 5 bases and J by 5 bases, with 9 bases between them. For the CDR3, the DNA is TGTGCCAGCAGCCCCTATATGGAGACCCAGTACTTC. Amino acid sequence: CASSPYMETQYF.

With respect to this clonotype: One end of the junction fails to match germline, which may point to a read error. The chain links TRBV7-9 to TRBJ2-1; no reliable D call. Germline CDR1 and CDR2: SEHNR and FQNEAQ (reference sequence). The CDR3 length is 12 residues. As DNA, the CDR3 is TGTGCCAACAGCGACGGAGACAATGAGCAGTTCTTC. Amino acids: CANSDGDNEQFF.

This chain uses TRBV5-4 with TRBJ2-1; 7 bases are a match to TRBD2. The V gene end was trimmed by 0 bases and the J gene end by 10 bases; junction bases not matched to a gene: 7. This CDR3 region has 14 residues. Germline loops: CDR1 SGHNT, CDR2 YYREEE (reference sequence). CDR3 region: CASSLEGPAGEQFF. CDR3 DNA sequence: TGTGCCAGCAGCTTGGAAGGCCCAGCGGGGGAGCAGTTCTTC.

This clonotype was detected many times. The chain is built from TRBV4-1 and TRBJ1-1; 7 nucleotides match TRBD1. V lost 0 bases and J lost 3; bases outside the gene matches: 4. This CDR3 contains 15 residues. The V gene's germline CDR1 is MGHRA and CDR2 YSYEKL. In DNA, the CDR3 is TGCGCCAGCAGCCAAGATAAAACAGGGGACACTGAAGCTTTCTTT. The encoded protein is CASSQDKTGDTEAFF.

Only one count was recorded for this clonotype. The J gene is TRBJ2-3, the V gene TRBV7-9; 8 bases fit TRBD2. There are 15 residues in the CDR3. The V gene end was trimmed by 3 bases and the J gene end by 5 bases; junction bases not matched to a gene: 7. In germline, CDR1 is SEHNR, CDR2 FQNEAQ (reference sequence). CDR3 sequence reads: CASSFLARGVDTQYF. CDR3 nucleotide sequence: TGTGCCAGCAGCTTTCTAGCGCGGGGGGTAGATACGCAGTATTTT.

The V gene is TRBV7-9, the J gene TRBJ2-5; D unresolved. The V and J ends lost 5 bases and 2 bases respectively, with 12 bases between them. The CDR3 sequence is 14 residues long. Per the germline V gene, CDR1 is SEHNR and CDR2 is FQNEAQ (reference sequence). CDR3 DNA sequence: TGTGCCAGCAGCAACCGGACCGAACAAGAGACCCAGTACTTC. Amino acid sequence: CASSNRTEQETQYF.